This T cell receptor beta chain was obtained from a study of blood T cells in healthy people across ages. Peripheral blood was drawn, 7.5 to 10 milliliters per donor. Researchers isolated at least 7 million PBMCs per sample. About this clonotype: This may be a read error, as it is one base from a much larger clone.

There are 12 residues in the CDR3. CDR1 is WSHSY and CDR2 is SAAADI in the germline V gene. The use of a sample-barcoded 5' primer and a J-beta primer mix characterized a second PCR of about 7 to 12 cycles. Each of the cDNA molecules was tagged by a template-switch adaptor with 12 random nucleotides. Individual samples furnished no less than 2.5 million CDR3-containing paired-end reads apiece. TCRdb recomputed calls from the 5' RACE reads with MiXCR, one row per CDR3 protein. The sample yields some 790,000 distinct CDR3 sequences, about 30% seen once. This sequence joins TRBV10-2 and TRBJ2-1; D not certain. The DNA end favors TRBJ2-7, so the J call may be wrong. The receptor comes from a woman aged 80 or over in good health. Sequenced material: blood. Here the CDR3 DNA reads TGCGCCAGCAGTTCCTCCTACAATGAGCAGTACTTC. It yields the protein CASSSSYNEQYF.